The source of this T cell receptor beta chain is a study of response to subunit inactivated influenza vaccine. The germline CDR1 and CDR2 sequences are MGHDK and SYGVNS. This CDR3 is built from 14 residues. The V end was cut by 2 bases, the J end by 8 bases, with 15 bases between. Each CDR3 protein gets one entry after TCRdb re-called the RT-PCR reads with MiXCR. This table has about 170,000 distinct CDR3 sequences, 10% to 15% appearing once. The sample holds many counts of this clonotype. The data also belong to a second study, concerning T cells expressing NK-cell markers. That study reports: What made the TCR beta cDNA was 5'RACE template switching with UMIs. Obtained from sorted CD3+CD56+NKG2C+, CD3+CD56+NKG2C- and CD3+CD56-NKG2C+ T cells were the TCR beta repertoires. Dominant NKG2C+ clonotypes made up about 1.0-8% of CD8+ T cells in roughly 6 donors.

The chain carries TRBV25-1 and TRBJ1-2, with unresolved D. The receptor's source is a man aged 45-60 years who received an inactivated influenza vaccine. Sequencing was performed on CD8+ T cells sorted from PBMCs, taken roughly 13 days after vaccination. CDR3: CASSEVGHAGGYTF. The CDR3 DNA follows: TGTGCCAGCAGTGAAGTAGGGCACGCGGGCGGCTACACCTTC.